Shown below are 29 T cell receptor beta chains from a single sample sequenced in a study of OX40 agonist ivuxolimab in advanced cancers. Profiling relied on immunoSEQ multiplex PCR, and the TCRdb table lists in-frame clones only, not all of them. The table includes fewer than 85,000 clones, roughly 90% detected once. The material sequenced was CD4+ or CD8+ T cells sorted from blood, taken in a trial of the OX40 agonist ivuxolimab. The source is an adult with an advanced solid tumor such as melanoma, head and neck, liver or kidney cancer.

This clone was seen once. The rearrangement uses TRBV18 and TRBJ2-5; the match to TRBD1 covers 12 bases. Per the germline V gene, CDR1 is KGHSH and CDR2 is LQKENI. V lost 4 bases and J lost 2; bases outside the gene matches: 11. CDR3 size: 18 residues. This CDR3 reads CASSHVGDRGRRQETQYF. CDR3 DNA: TGTGCCAGCTCACATGTCGGGGACAGGGGGCGCCGGCAAGAGACCCAGTACTTC.

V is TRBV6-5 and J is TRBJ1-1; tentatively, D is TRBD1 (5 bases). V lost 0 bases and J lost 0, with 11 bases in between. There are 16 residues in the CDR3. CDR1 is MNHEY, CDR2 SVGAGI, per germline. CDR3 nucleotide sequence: TGTGCCAGCAGTTACTCTCGAGGGGAGGTGAACACTGAAGCTTTCTTT. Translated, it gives CASSYSRGEVNTEAFF.

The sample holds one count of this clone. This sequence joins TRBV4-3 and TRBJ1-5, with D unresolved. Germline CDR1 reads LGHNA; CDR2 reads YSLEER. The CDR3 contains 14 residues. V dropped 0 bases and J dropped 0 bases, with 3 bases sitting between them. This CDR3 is CASSQEYSNQPQHF. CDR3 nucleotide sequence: TGCGCCAGCAGCCAAGAATATAGCAATCAGCCCCAGCATTTT.

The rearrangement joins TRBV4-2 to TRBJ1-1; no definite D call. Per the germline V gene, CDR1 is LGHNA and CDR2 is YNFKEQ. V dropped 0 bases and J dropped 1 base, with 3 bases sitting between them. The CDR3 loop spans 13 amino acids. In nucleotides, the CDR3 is TGTGCCAGCAGCCAAGAGGCGAACACTGAAGCTTTCTTT. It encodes CASSQEANTEAFF.

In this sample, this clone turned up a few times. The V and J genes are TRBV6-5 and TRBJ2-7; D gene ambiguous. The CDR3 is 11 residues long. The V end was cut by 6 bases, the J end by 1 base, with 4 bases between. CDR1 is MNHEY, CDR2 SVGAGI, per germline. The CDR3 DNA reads TGTGCCAGCAGGACTTCCTACGAGCAGTACTTC. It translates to CASRTSYEQYF.

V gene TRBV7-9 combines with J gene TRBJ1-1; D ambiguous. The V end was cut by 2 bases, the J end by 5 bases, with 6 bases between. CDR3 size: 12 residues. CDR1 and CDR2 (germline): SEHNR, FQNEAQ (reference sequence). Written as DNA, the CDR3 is TGTGCCAGCAGCTTATCCGGGACTGAAGCTTTCTTT. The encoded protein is CASSLSGTEAFF.

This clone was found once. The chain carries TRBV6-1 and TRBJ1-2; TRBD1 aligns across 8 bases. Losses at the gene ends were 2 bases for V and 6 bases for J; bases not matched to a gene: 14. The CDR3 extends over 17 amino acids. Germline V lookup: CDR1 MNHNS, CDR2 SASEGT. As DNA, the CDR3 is TGTGCCAGCAGTGAATGGTTTACAGGGGGACAAGGGGATGGCTACACCTTC. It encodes CASSEWFTGGQGDGYTF.

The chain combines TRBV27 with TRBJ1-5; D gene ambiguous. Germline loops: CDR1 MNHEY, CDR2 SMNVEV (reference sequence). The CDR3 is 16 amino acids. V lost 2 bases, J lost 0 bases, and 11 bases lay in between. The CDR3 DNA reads TGTGCCAGCAGTTTAGGGCCAGGCTATAGCAATCAGCCCCAGCATTTT. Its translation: CASSLGPGYSNQPQHF.

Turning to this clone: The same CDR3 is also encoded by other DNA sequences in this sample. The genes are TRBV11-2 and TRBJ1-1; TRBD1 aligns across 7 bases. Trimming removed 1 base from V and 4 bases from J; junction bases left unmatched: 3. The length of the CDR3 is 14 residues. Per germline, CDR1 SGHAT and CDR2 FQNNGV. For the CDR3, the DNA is TGTGCCAGCAGCTTAGCAGGGGGGAGCACTGAAGCTTTCTTT. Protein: CASSLAGGSTEAFF. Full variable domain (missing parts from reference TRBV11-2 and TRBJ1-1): EAGVAQSPRYKIIEKRQSVAFWCNPISGHATLYWYQQILGQGPKLLIQFQNNGVVDDSQLPKDRFSAERLKGVDSTLKIQPAKLEDSAVYLCASSLAGGSTEAFFGQGTRLTVV.

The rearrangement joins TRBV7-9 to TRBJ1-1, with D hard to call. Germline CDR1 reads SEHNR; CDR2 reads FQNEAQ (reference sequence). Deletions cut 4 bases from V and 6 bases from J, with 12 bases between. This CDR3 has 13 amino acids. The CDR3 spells CASSSPTDSEAFF. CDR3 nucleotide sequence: TGTGCCAGCAGCTCCCCCACGGACTCTGAAGCTTTCTTT.

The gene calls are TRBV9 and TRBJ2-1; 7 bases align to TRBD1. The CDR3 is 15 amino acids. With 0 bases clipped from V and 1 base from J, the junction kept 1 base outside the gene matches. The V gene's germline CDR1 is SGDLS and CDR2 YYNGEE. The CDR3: CASSVGTGSYNEQFF. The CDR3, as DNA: TGTGCCAGCAGCGTAGGGACAGGATCCTACAATGAGCAGTTCTTC.

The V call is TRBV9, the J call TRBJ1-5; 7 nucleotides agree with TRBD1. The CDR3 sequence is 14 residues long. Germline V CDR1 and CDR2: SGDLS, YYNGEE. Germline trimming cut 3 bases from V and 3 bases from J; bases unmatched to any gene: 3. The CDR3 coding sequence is TGTGCCAGCAGCGAACAGGGGTTCAATCAGCCCCAGCATTTT. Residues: CASSEQGFNQPQHF.

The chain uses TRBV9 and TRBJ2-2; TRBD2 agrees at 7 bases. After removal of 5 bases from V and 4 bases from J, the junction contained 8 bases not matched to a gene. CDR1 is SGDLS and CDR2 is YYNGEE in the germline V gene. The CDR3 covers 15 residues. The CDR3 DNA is TGTGCCAGCAGGGCAAGCGGGGCCAGCACCGGGGAGCTGTTTTTT. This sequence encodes CASRASGASTGELFF.

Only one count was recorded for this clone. In DNA, the CDR3 is TGTGCCAGCAGCCCCTCCTTCCCCGGGGGTTTGTTCTTC. Amino acids: CASSPSFPGGLFF. The V and J genes are TRBV9 and TRBJ2-1; weak D call: TRBD2 (6 bases). Trimming removed 4 bases at V and 15 bases at J, with 20 bases between. The CDR3 runs to 13 residues. Germline V gene data show CDR1 as SGDLS and CDR2 as YYNGEE.

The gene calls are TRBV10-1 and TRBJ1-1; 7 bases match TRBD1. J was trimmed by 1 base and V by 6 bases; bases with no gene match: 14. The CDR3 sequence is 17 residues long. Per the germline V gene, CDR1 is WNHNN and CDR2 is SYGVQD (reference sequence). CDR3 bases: TGCGCCAGCAGATTAAGGGGAACCGGGACAGCGAACACTGAAGCTTTCTTT. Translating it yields CASRLRGTGTANTEAFF.

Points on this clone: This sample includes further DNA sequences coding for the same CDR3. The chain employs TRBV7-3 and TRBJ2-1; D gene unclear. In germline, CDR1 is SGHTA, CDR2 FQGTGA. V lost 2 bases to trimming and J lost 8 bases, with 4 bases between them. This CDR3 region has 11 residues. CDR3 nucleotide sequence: TGTGCCAGCAGCTTAGGGGATGAGCAGTTCTTC. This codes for CASSLGDEQFF.

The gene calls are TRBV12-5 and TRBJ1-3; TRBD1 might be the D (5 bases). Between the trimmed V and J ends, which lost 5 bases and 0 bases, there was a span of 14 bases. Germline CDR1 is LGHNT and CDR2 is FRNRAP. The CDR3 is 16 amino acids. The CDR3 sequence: CASGTFRDSSGNTIYF. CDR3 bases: TGTGCTAGTGGTACTTTTCGGGACTCCTCTGGAAACACCATATATTTT.

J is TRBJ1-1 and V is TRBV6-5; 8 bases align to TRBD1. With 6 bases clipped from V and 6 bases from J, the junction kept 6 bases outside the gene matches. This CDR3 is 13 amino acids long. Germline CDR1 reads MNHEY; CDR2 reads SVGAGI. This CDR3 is CASRELDRAEAFF. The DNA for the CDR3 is TGTGCCAGCAGAGAGTTGGACAGGGCTGAAGCTTTCTTT.

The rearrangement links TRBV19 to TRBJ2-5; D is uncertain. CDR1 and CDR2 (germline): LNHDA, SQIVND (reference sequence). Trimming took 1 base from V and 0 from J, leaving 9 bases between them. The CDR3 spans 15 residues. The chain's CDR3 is CASSIGGHDQETQYF. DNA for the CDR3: TGTGCCAGTAGTATAGGAGGCCATGACCAAGAGACCCAGTACTTC. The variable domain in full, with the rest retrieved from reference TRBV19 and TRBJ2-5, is DGGITQSPKYLFRKEGQNVTLSCEQNLNHDAMYWYRQDPGQGLRLIYYSQIVNDFQKGDIAEGYSVSREKKESFPLTVTSAQKNPTAFYLCASSIGGHDQETQYFGPGTRLLVL.

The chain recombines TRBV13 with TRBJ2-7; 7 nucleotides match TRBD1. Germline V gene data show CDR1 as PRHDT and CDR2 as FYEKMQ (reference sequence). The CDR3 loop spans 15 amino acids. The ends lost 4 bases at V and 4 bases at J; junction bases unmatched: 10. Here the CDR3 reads CASSSIGQGEYEQYF. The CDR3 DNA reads TGTGCCAGCAGCTCAATAGGGCAGGGGGAATACGAGCAGTACTTC.

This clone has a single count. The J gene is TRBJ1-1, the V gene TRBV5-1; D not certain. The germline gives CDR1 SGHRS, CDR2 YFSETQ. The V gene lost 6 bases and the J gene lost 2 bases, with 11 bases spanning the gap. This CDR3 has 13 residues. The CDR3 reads CASTPGLNTEAFF. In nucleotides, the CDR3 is TGCGCCAGCACCCCGGGCCTTAACACTGAAGCTTTCTTT.

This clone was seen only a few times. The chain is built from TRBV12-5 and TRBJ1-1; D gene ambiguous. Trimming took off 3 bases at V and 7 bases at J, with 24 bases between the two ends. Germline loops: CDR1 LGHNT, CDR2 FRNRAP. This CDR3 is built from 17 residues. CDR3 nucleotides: TGTGCTAGTGGTTTTAACCCATCGGCTGTACAACGGGGTGAAGCTTTCTTT. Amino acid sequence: CASGFNPSAVQRGEAFF.

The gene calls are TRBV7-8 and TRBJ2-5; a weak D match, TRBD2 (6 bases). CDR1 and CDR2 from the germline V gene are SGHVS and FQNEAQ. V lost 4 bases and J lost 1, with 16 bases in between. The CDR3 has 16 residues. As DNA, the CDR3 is TGTGCCAGCAGCTCAGCACTAGCCGGGGGCCAAGAGACCCAGTACTTC. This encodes CASSSALAGGQETQYF. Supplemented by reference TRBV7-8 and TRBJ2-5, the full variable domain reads GAGVSQSPRYKVAKRGQDVALRCDPISGHVSLFWYQQALGQGPEFLTYFQNEAQLDKSGLPSDRFFAERPEGSVSTLKIQRTQQEDSAVYLCASSSALAGGQETQYFGPGTRLLVL.

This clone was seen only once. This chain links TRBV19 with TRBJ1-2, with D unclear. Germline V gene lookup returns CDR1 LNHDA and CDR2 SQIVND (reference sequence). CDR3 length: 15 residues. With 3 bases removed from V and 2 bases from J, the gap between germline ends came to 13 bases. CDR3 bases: TGTGCCAGTAGTATCCCTTCGACACTGAACTATGGCTACACCTTC. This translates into CASSIPSTLNYGYTF.

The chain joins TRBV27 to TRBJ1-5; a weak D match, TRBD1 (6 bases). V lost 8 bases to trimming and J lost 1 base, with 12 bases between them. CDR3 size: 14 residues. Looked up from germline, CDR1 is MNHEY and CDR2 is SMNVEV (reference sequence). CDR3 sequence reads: CASGVQGSNQPQHF. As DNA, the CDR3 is TGTGCCAGCGGGGTTCAGGGGAGCAATCAGCCCCAGCATTTT.

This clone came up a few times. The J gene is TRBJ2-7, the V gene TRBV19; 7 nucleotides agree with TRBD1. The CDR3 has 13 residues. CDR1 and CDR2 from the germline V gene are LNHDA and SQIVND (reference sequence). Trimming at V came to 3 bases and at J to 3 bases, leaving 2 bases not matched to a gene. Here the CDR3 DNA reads TGTGCCAGTAGTATGTGGGACAGCTACGAGCAGTACTTC. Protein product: CASSMWDSYEQYF.

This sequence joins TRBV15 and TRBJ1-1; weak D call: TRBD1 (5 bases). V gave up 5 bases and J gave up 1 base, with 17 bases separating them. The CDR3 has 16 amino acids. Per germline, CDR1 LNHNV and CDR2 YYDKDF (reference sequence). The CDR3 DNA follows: TGTGCCACCAGCGCACTATCGGGCAGGGAGAACACTGAAGCTTTCTTT. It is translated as CATSALSGRENTEAFF.

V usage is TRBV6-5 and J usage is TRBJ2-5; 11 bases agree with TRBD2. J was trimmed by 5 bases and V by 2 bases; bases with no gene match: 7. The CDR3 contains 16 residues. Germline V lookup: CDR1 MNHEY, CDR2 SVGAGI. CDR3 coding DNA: TGTGCCAGCAGTTACCAATCGACTAGCGGGGAGGAGACCCAGTACTTC. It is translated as CASSYQSTSGEETQYF.

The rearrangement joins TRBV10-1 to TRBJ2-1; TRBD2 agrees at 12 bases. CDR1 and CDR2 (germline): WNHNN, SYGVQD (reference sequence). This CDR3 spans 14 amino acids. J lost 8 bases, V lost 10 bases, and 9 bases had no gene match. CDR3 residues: CATTTSGGGYEQFF. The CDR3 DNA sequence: TGCGCCACGACGACTAGCGGGGGCGGGTATGAGCAGTTCTTC.